Shown below are 15 T cell receptor beta chains from a single sample sequenced in a study of shared clonotypes between healthy human individuals (dated by TCRdb to the early 2020s). To prepare the library, the immunoSEQ multiplex PCR assay was applied. TCRdb's version of the immuneACCESS table is confined to in-frame rearrangements and falls short of the full clone set. An unresolved V gene accounts for under half of the shortfall where checked; the remainder is of unknown origin. In all, the sample holds under 850,000 clones, and 72% of those were seen once. The ten largest clonotypes hold less than 2% of the sample. Sequenced sample: memory CD4+ T cells sorted from blood. What this sample's cell subset or site label stands for: CD45RA-negative fraction. Receptor source: a woman between 25 and 40 years old in good health.

V and J are TRBV5-1 and TRBJ2-1; TRBD2 matches at 9 bases. Germline V lookup: CDR1 SGHRS, CDR2 YFSETQ. This CDR3 has 15 residues. V lost 3 bases to trimming and J lost 2 bases; unmatched junction nucleotides: 3. The CDR3 DNA follows: TGCGCCAGCAGCTACGAGCGGGGGGCCTACAATGAGCAGTTCTTC. Amino acid sequence: CASSYERGAYNEQFF. The variable domain in full, completed from reference TRBV5-1 and TRBJ2-1, reads KAGVTQTPRYLIKTRGQQVTLSCSPISGHRSVSWYQQTPGQGLQFLFEYFSETQRNKGNFPGRFSGRQFSNSRSEMNVSTLELGDSALYLCASSYERGAYNEQFFGPGTRLTVL.

With regard to this clone: A much bigger clone sits one base away, suggesting this may be a read error. The same CDR3 is also encoded by other DNA sequences in this sample. This chain connects TRBV5-1 to TRBJ1-3; D is possibly TRBD1 (5 bases). Trimming took 3 bases from V and 4 from J, leaving 11 bases between them. Germline loops: CDR1 SGHRS, CDR2 YFSETQ. CDR3 length: 14 residues. This CDR3 reads CASSSGTDGNTIYF. The CDR3 region has the DNA TGCGCCAGCAGCTCCGGGACTGACGGAAACACCATATATTTT.

Concerning this clone itself: The sample contains more than one DNA sequence encoding this CDR3. The chain employs TRBV5-1 and TRBJ2-2; 9 nucleotides agree with TRBD1. The CDR3 spans 15 residues. V was clipped by 5 bases and J by 3 bases; unmatched bases: 5. CDR1 is SGHRS, CDR2 YFSETQ, per germline. DNA of the CDR3: TGCGCCAGCAGTCAAGGGGACAGGGACACCGGGGAGCTGTTTTTT. It is translated as CASSQGDRDTGELFF.

Points on this clone: The sample has other DNA sequences that encode this CDR3 too. The V and J genes are TRBV7-3 and TRBJ2-1, with D tentatively TRBD1 (7 bases). The CDR3 is 15 residues long. The germline V and J ends were trimmed by 5 bases and 0 bases, with 11 bases remaining between them. Germline V gives CDR1 SGHTA, CDR2 FQGTGA. CDR3 sequence reads: CASSPGGLSYNEQFF. The CDR3 DNA reads as TGTGCCAGCAGCCCAGGGGGACTCTCCTACAATGAGCAGTTCTTC. The full variable domain, rest sourced from reference TRBV7-3 and TRBJ2-1, is GAGVSQTPSNKVTEKGKYVELRCDPISGHTALYWYRQSLGQGPEFLIYFQGTGAADDSGLPNDRFFAVRPEGSVSTLKIQRTERGDSAVYLCASSPGGLSYNEQFFGPGTRLTVL.

In this sample, this clone turned up many times. CDR3 sequence reads: CASSFVLVRGNVLTF. The CDR3, as DNA: TGCGCCAGCAGCTTTGTTCTGGTCAGGGGAAACGTCCTGACTTTC. The gene calls are TRBV5-1 and TRBJ2-6, with a possible D match to TRBD1 (6 bases). The germline V gene encodes CDR1 SGHRS and CDR2 YFSETQ. V lost 2 bases, J lost 10 bases, and 16 bases lay in between. The CDR3 runs to 15 residues.

V and J are TRBV6-6 and TRBJ2-2; 9 bases fit TRBD1. The CDR3 sequence is 15 residues long. Germline V gene lookup returns CDR1 MNHNY and CDR2 SVGAGI (reference sequence). J was trimmed by 1 base and V by 6 bases; bases with no gene match: 3. DNA of the CDR3: TGTGCCAGCAGAGCGGGACAGGGGAACACCGGGGAGCTGTTTTTT. It codes for CASRAGQGNTGELFF.

This clone was picked up one time. The chain uses TRBV9 and TRBJ2-3; 7 bases map to TRBD1. Per the germline V gene, CDR1 is SGDLS and CDR2 is YYNGEE. The CDR3 is made up of 15 amino acids. V was clipped by 4 bases and J by 1 base; unmatched bases: 6. The CDR3 loop is CASSPTGSGTDTQYF. The CDR3 DNA is TGTGCCAGCAGCCCGACAGGGTCCGGCACAGATACGCAGTATTTT. The variable domain in full, completed from reference TRBV9 and TRBJ2-3, reads DSGVTQTPKHLITATGQRVTLRCSPRSGDLSVYWYQQSLDQGLQFLIQYYNGEERAKGNILERFSAQQFPDLHSELNLSSLELGDSALYFCASSPTGSGTDTQYFGPGTRLTVL.

As regards this clone: The identical CDR3 is also encoded by other nucleotide sequences in the sample. This chain joins TRBV11-2 and TRBJ1-5, with no clear D. CDR1 and CDR2 from the germline V gene are SGHAT and FQNNGV. This CDR3 has 13 residues. Trimming pared 1 base from V and 3 bases from J, leaving 4 bases between. CDR3 region: CASSLASNQPQHF. CDR3 nucleotide sequence: TGTGCCAGCAGCTTAGCATCCAATCAGCCCCAGCATTTT.

The rearrangement joins TRBV15 to TRBJ2-1, with 10 bases fitting TRBD2. Germline trimming cut 5 bases from V and 6 bases from J; bases unmatched to any gene: 13. CDR1 is LNHNV and CDR2 is YYDKDF in the germline V gene (reference sequence). The CDR3 is made up of 17 amino acids. The CDR3 DNA reads TGTGCCACCAGCCCTGGAGATTATAGCGGGAGGCCCAATGAGCAGTTCTTC. As protein: CATSPGDYSGRPNEQFF.

J is TRBJ2-5 and V is TRBV7-2; no definite D call. V was trimmed by 4 bases and J by 2 bases, leaving 11 bases between them. Germline V CDR1 and CDR2: SGHTA, FQGNSA. This CDR3 is built from 14 residues. The CDR3: CASSSSDWQETQYF. The DNA of the CDR3 is TGTGCCAGCAGCTCCTCTGATTGGCAAGAGACCCAGTACTTC.

This clone was counted only a few times. The rearrangement joins TRBV7-9 to TRBJ2-3; the match to TRBD1 covers 9 bases. This CDR3 contains 16 residues. The V gene's germline CDR1 is SEHNR and CDR2 FQNEAQ (reference sequence). Unmatched junction bases numbered 5, after V lost 2 bases and J lost 2 bases. CDR3 residues: CASSLTGGRPTDTQYF. The CDR3 DNA sequence: TGTGCCAGCAGCTTAACAGGGGGCCGGCCCACAGATACGCAGTATTTT.

The chain links TRBV6-5 to TRBJ2-2; D remains unclear. In germline, CDR1 is MNHEY, CDR2 SVGAGI. Trimming shortened V by 5 bases and J by 7 bases, and 11 bases separated the two germline ends. The CDR3 loop spans 13 amino acids. CDR3 bases: TGTGCCAGCAGTCCTAGAAGGGTCGGGGAGCTGTTTTTT. As protein: CASSPRRVGELFF.

J is TRBJ2-3 and V is TRBV27, with D possibly TRBD1 on 5 matching bases. The V and J ends lost 5 bases and 4 bases respectively, with 13 bases between them. Germline V gene data show CDR1 as MNHEY and CDR2 as SMNVEV (reference sequence). This CDR3 comprises 14 residues. The CDR3 loop is CASSAQTAADTQYF. The CDR3 region has the DNA TGTGCCAGCAGTGCACAGACAGCCGCAGATACGCAGTATTTT.

This sequence joins TRBV29-1 and TRBJ1-1, with D possibly being TRBD1 (6 bases). This CDR3 region has 12 residues. In germline, CDR1 is SQVTM, CDR2 ANQGSEA. Trimming removed 7 bases at V and 1 base at J, with 10 bases between. Here the CDR3 reads CSAGQSNTEAFF. Here the CDR3 DNA reads TGCAGCGCCGGACAGTCGAACACTGAAGCTTTCTTT.

This clone was observed once. V is TRBV7-9 and J is TRBJ1-2; 7 bases map to TRBD1. V was pared by 4 bases and J by 6 bases, with 2 bases of the junction left unmatched. The CDR3 consists of 12 residues. Looked up from germline, CDR1 is SEHNR and CDR2 is FQNEAQ (reference sequence). CDR3 DNA sequence: TGTGCCAGCAGCTACGGACAGGATGGCTACACCTTC. This gives the protein CASSYGQDGYTF. Based on the CDR3 plus reference TRBV7-9 and TRBJ1-2, the full variable domain is DTGVSQNPRHKITKRGQNVTFRCDPISEHNRLYWYRQTLGQGPEFLTYFQNEAQLEKSRLLSDRFSAERPKGSFSTLEIQRTEQGDSAMYLCASSYGQDGYTFGSGTRLTVV.